This is a list of T cell receptor beta chains from one sample in a study of control samples from healthy donors and cancer patients. Here immunoSEQ multiplex PCR was the method, and the copy in TCRdb shows in-frame clones only, minus some. The data contain 130,000 or so clones, roughly 84% of them singletons. Sequencing used blood. All receptors derive from a man over 45 in good health. Both conserved end residues are part of each CDR3. A D gene is named only where the DNA matches it firmly. Size is stated for part of the rows, as once, few or many counts, or as a class when the clone is expanded.

clone size	D gene	V gene	J gene	CDR3 DNA	CDR3 protein
NA	NA	TRBV4-1	TRBJ2-5	TGCGCCAGCAGCCAAGGTACTACCGAGTGGGAGACCCAGTACTTC	CASSQGTTEWETQYF
NA	NA	TRBV30	TRBJ2-5	TGTGCCTGGAGTCGGACACAACAAGAGACCCAGTACTTC	CAWSRTQQETQYF
few	TRBD2	TRBV13	TRBJ2-3	TGTGCCAGCAGCCCCGAGGTTACGGGGGGGCCCCCAGATACGCAGTATTTT	CASSPEVTGGPPDTQYF
NA	TRBD2	TRBV7-6	TRBJ2-7	TGTGCCAGCAGCCTCACAGCGGGACTAGCTGGCTACGAGCAGTACTTC	CASSLTAGLAGYEQYF
NA	NA	TRBV9	TRBJ2-7	TGTGCCAGCAGCGTAGGGGCCGGTCACCCGGGGGAGCAGTACTTC	CASSVGAGHPGEQYF
few	NA	TRBV13	TRBJ2-2	TGTGCCAGCTGTTCTTATCCCGGGGAGCTGTTTTTT	CASCSYPGELFF
NA	TRBD2	TRBV9	TRBJ2-2	TGTGCCAGCAGTAGAGGAGCGGGGCCTGACACCGGGGAGCTGTTTTTT	CASSRGAGPDTGELFF
once	TRBD1	TRBV24-1	TRBJ2-3	TGTGCCACCAGTGATCCGGGACAGGGGGACCCAAGACATGGCACAGATACGCAGTATTTT	CATSDPGQGDPRHGTDTQYF
NA	NA	TRBV2	TRBJ2-7	TGTGCCAGCAGTATCCAGGGGGGGTTATACGAGCAGTACTTC	CASSIQGGLYEQYF
once	TRBD1	TRBV5-4	TRBJ1-2	TGTGCCAGCAGCTTGGCCGGACAGGGAGGGAGAGGCTACACCTTC	CASSLAGQGGRGYTF
NA	TRBD1	TRBV15	TRBJ2-7	TGTGCCACCAGCTCTCGGACAGGGTCGGACGAGCAGTACTTC	CATSSRTGSDEQYF
NA	NA	TRBV9	TRBJ2-2	TGTGCCAGCAGCGTAGGGAGGGGGTTCGGGGAGCTGTTTTTT	CASSVGRGFGELFF
NA	TRBD2	TRBV7-2	TRBJ2-5	TGTGCCAGCAGCTTACTAGCGGGGTTCCAAGAGACCCAGTACTTC	CASSLLAGFQETQYF
NA	NA	TRBV5-1	TRBJ2-5	TGCGCCAGCAGCTTGGGTAGTCGAGAGACCCAGTACTTC	CASSLGSRETQYF
NA	TRBD1	TRBV5-4	TRBJ1-2	TGTGCCAGCAGCGCCGGGACAGCCTATGGCTACACCTTC	CASSAGTAYGYTF
NA	TRBD2	TRBV11-2	TRBJ2-5	TGTGCCAGCAGCCGTCGGGGCGGGACTAGCGGGGCTCAAGAGACCCAGTACTTC	CASSRRGGTSGAQETQYF
NA	TRBD2	TRBV15	TRBJ2-3	TGTGCCACCAGCAGGACTAGCGGGGGGAAAAGGAGCACAGATACGCAGTATTTT	CATSRTSGGKRSTDTQYF
NA	TRBD1	TRBV5-4	TRBJ2-1	TGTGCCAGCAGCCATATTAGGACAGGGGGCCGTCTAAGAAATGAGCAGTTCTTC	CASSHIRTGGRLRNEQFF
NA	NA	TRBV11-2	TRBJ1-4	TGTGCCAGCAGCTTAGACAGCGTCTCTAATGAAAAACTGTTTTTT	CASSLDSVSNEKLFF
NA	NA	TRBV19	TRBJ1-1	TGTGCCAGTAGTATAGGCCAGGGCAACACTGAAGCTTTCTTT	CASSIGQGNTEAFF
NA	TRBD1	TRBV28	TRBJ2-7	TGTGCCAGCAGGGAGGTGACAGGGGTGAGCGAGCAGTACTTC	CASREVTGVSEQYF
NA	NA	TRBV7-2	TRBJ2-3	TGTGCCAGCAGCCCGGCCGGGGGTCGTGCAGATACGCAGTATTTT	CASSPAGGRADTQYF
NA	TRBD1	TRBV11-3	TRBJ2-7	TGTGCCAGCAGCAAGGACAGGGGAGACTACGAGCAGTACTTC	CASSKDRGDYEQYF
NA	TRBD1	TRBV6-5	TRBJ1-5	TGTGCCAGCAGGAGAGGACAGGCCAATCAGCCCCAGCATTTT	CASRRGQANQPQHF
NA	NA	TRBV5-1	TRBJ2-5	TGCGCCAGCAGCGGGGCAGTCCAAGAGACCCAGTACTTC	CASSGAVQETQYF
NA	NA	TRBV7-2	TRBJ2-3	TGTGCCAGCAGCTTTACAGGCGGACTGGGAGATACGCAGTATTTT	CASSFTGGLGDTQYF
NA	TRBD1	TRBV28	TRBJ2-2	TGTGCCAGCAGCCCCCGGGACAGGGGGCCGTTCGCGGAGCTGTTTTTT	CASSPRDRGPFAELFF
NA	NA	TRBV19	TRBJ1-4	TGTGCCAGTAGTATTGGGGTCGGGAGTGAAAAACTGTTTTTT	CASSIGVGSEKLFF
NA	NA	TRBV5-1	TRBJ2-5	TGCGCCAGCAGCTTGGTGAGGGGCCGGGAGACCCAGTACTTC	CASSLVRGRETQYF
NA	NA	TRBV5-1	TRBJ2-1	TGCGCCAGCAGCTTGGGAGGAAGTAGCTCCTACAATGAGCAGTTCTTC	CASSLGGSSSYNEQFF
NA	NA	TRBV2	TRBJ2-3	TGTGCCAGCAGCCCCCTGGATACGCAGTATTTT	CASSPLDTQYF
NA	TRBD1	TRBV30	TRBJ1-1	TGTGCCTATTCGGGACAGCCGAACACTGAAGCTTTCTTT	CAYSGQPNTEAFF
NA	NA	TRBV18	TRBJ2-1	TGTGCCAGCTCCAGACTGGACAATGAGCAGTTCTTC	CASSRLDNEQFF
NA	NA	TRBV24-1	TRBJ2-6	TGTGCCACCACCTCCTCTCAGTCTGGGGCCAACGTCCTGACTTTC	CATTSSQSGANVLTF
NA	NA	TRBV19	TRBJ1-2	TGTGCCAGTAGTATTTGGGGTCAGGTCGTCGATGGCTACACCTTC	CASSIWGQVVDGYTF
medium-sized	NA	TRBV5-1	TRBJ1-6	TGCGCCAGCAACGACGGGGGGAATTCACCCCTCCACTTT	CASNDGGNSPLHF
NA	NA	TRBV5-1	TRBJ1-3	TGCGCCAGCAGCTTGGCCGGCTCCTCTGGAAACACCATATATTTT	CASSLAGSSGNTIYF
NA	TRBD2	TRBV19	TRBJ2-1	TGTGCCAGTAGTATACCCAGCGGGGGAGTATACAATGAGCAGTTCTTC	CASSIPSGGVYNEQFF
NA	NA	TRBV7-8	TRBJ2-1	TGTGCCAGCAGCTTAGCATCACAGAACTCCTACAATGAGCAGTTCTTC	CASSLASQNSYNEQFF
NA	TRBD1	TRBV7-2	TRBJ1-1	TGTGCCAGCAGCCAGCCGGGGACAGGGTATTTCGTAGACACTGAAGCTTTCTTT	CASSQPGTGYFVDTEAFF
NA	NA	TRBV11-2	TRBJ2-1	TGTGCCAGCAGCTTAGCGGGGCACTACAATGAGCAGTTCTTC	CASSLAGHYNEQFF
NA	TRBD1	TRBV24-1	TRBJ1-2	TGTGCCACCAGTGATCCGGGACAGGCCGTGGGCTACATCTTC	CATSDPGQAVGYIF
once	TRBD2	TRBV3-1/TRBV3-2	TRBJ2-5	TGTGCCAGCAGCCGACTAGCGGAAGAGACCCAGTACTTC	CASSRLAEETQYF
NA	NA	TRBV24-1	TRBJ1-5	TGTGCCACCAGTGATGCGGGGGCTGGGGGGCCCCAGCATTTT	CATSDAGAGGPQHF
NA	NA	TRBV6-5	TRBJ2-1	TGTGCCAGCAGTCTTGTTCAGGCCTACAATGAGCAGTTCTTC	CASSLVQAYNEQFF
NA	TRBD1	TRBV19	TRBJ1-2	TGTGCCAGTAGTATCTGGACAGGGGGCCGGCGGGGCTACACCTTC	CASSIWTGGRRGYTF
NA	NA	TRBV5-1	TRBJ1-2	TGCGCCAGCAGCTTGGCGGGGACTATGGGGGGCTACACCTTC	CASSLAGTMGGYTF
NA	TRBD1	TRBV25-1	TRBJ2-5	TGTGCCAGCAGTCACCCAACAGGGGGTCCCCAAGAGACCCAGTACTTC	CASSHPTGGPQETQYF
NA	NA	TRBV2	TRBJ1-2	TGTGCCAGCAGGGACGACAGCCCCTATGGCTACACCTTC	CASRDDSPYGYTF
NA	NA	TRBV7-3	TRBJ1-1	TGTGCCAGCAGCCCCGGACACCAGAACACTGAAGCTTTCTTT	CASSPGHQNTEAFF
NA	TRBD1	TRBV7-4	TRBJ1-5	TGTGCCAGCAGCTCGGCGGACAGGACCAATCAGCCCCAGCATTTT	CASSSADRTNQPQHF
NA	NA	TRBV7-9	TRBJ2-1	TGTGCCAGCAGCTTAACCGGCGGGGCCGGGGATGAGCAGTTCTTC	CASSLTGGAGDEQFF
NA	TRBD2	TRBV10-3	TRBJ2-3	TGTGCCATCGACGGGGGGGGTGGCACAGATACGCAGTATTTT	CAIDGGGGTDTQYF
NA	NA	TRBV28	TRBJ2-1	TGTGCCAGCATCGCGAGGGCATACAATGAGCAGTTCTTC	CASIARAYNEQFF
NA	TRBD1	TRBV2	TRBJ1-2	TGTGCCAGCAGTCGGGACAGGGCGAGCTATGGCTACACCTTC	CASSRDRASYGYTF
NA	NA	TRBV7-2	TRBJ2-3	TGTGCCAGCAGGCTAACGGGGAGTGATACGCAGTATTTT	CASRLTGSDTQYF
NA	NA	TRBV19	TRBJ1-6	TGCGCCAGTAGTATAAACGGACCAAATTCACCCCTCCACTTT	CASSINGPNSPLHF
NA	NA	TRBV24-1	TRBJ2-1	TGTGCCACCAGTGAGTCAGTAAACAATGAGCAGTTCTTC	CATSESVNNEQFF
NA	TRBD2	TRBV3-1/TRBV3-2	TRBJ2-1	TGTGCCAGCAGCCCACTAGCGGGGGAGTACAATGAGCAGTTCTTC	CASSPLAGEYNEQFF
few	NA	TRBV4-2	TRBJ2-6	TGTGCCAGCAGCCCCCGACCTGCTGGGGCCAACGTCCTGACTTTC	CASSPRPAGANVLTF